This is a list of T cell receptor beta chains from one sample in a study of metastatic and nonmetastatic thyroid tumors. Through MiXCR, TCRdb re-clonotyped the PCR reads. The sample lists roughly 83,000 clones, around 14% occurring once. Material for sequencing was blood. The source is a female donor with papillary thyroid cancer or a benign thyroid nodule (not recorded which). Some clones in this sample may be carry-over from other donors' samples. The CDR3 runs from the conserved cysteine through the conserved F or W. A D gene is named only where the DNA matches it firmly. Only part of the rows carry a size: once, few, many, or a class if the clone is expanded.

CDR3aa: CASSQDHWSWEGYTF; CDR3nt: TGTGCCAGCAGCCAAGATCATTGGTCTTGGGAGGGCTACACCTTC; j_gene: TRBJ1-2; v_gene: TRBV14; d_gene: NA; abundance: many
CDR3aa: CASSFAGLPSGANVLTF; CDR3nt: TGTGCCAGCAGTTTTGCAGGGCTCCCCTCTGGGGCCAACGTCCTGACTTTC; j_gene: TRBJ2-6; v_gene: TRBV27; d_gene: NA; abundance: few
CDR3aa: CSARVGTGGAVGEQYF; CDR3nt: TGCAGTGCTAGGGTTGGGACAGGGGGAGCGGTAGGCGAGCAGTACTTC; j_gene: TRBJ2-7; v_gene: TRBV20-1; d_gene: TRBD1; abundance: many
CDR3aa: CASSGGTGNLETQYF; CDR3nt: TGTGCCAGCAGTGGTGGGACGGGGAATTTAGAGACCCAGTACTTC; j_gene: TRBJ2-5; v_gene: TRBV6-1; d_gene: NA; abundance: many
CDR3aa: CASTASVVGQGPSYEQYF; CDR3nt: TGTGCCAGCACCGCTTCAGTGGTCGGACAGGGCCCTTCCTACGAGCAGTACTTC; j_gene: TRBJ2-7; v_gene: TRBV11-2; d_gene: TRBD1; abundance: many
CDR3aa: CASSLMMGGIYEQYF; CDR3nt: TGTGCCAGCAGCCTGATGATGGGGGGCATTTACGAGCAGTACTTC; j_gene: TRBJ2-7; v_gene: TRBV11-2; d_gene: NA; abundance: NA
CDR3aa: CASSLNRGGEYEQYF; CDR3nt: TGTGCCAGCAGTTTAAACAGGGGGGGGGAGTACGAGCAGTACTTC; j_gene: TRBJ2-7; v_gene: TRBV12-3/TRBV12-4; d_gene: NA; abundance: NA
CDR3aa: CASSIGSWETQYF; CDR3nt: TGTGCCAGCAGCATCGGGAGTTGGGAGACCCAGTACTTC; j_gene: TRBJ2-5; v_gene: TRBV5-5; d_gene: NA; abundance: NA
CDR3aa: CASSEMRAGGYEQYF; CDR3nt: TGTGCCAGCAGTGAAATGCGGGCGGGGGGGTACGAGCAGTACTTC; j_gene: TRBJ2-7; v_gene: TRBV2; d_gene: TRBD2; abundance: many
CDR3aa: CASNPPPRTDRGAGDNVLTF; CDR3nt: TGTGCCAGCAACCCACCCCCCCGGACGGACAGGGGAGCTGGGGACAACGTCCTGACTTTC; j_gene: TRBJ2-6; v_gene: TRBV3-1; d_gene: TRBD1; abundance: NA
CDR3aa: CASSEGGNTEAFF; CDR3nt: TGCGCCAGCAGTGAGGGGGGGAACACTGAAGCTTTCTTT; j_gene: TRBJ1-1; v_gene: TRBV10-2; d_gene: NA; abundance: many
CDR3aa: CASSLGPGQPYSNQPQHF; CDR3nt: TGTGCCAGCAGCTTGGGTCCGGGACAGCCTTATAGCAATCAGCCCCAGCATTTT; j_gene: TRBJ1-5; v_gene: TRBV5-4; d_gene: TRBD1; abundance: few
CDR3aa: CASSPSDSYEQYF; CDR3nt: TGTGCCAGTTCCCCGTCAGACTCCTACGAGCAGTACTTC; j_gene: TRBJ2-7; v_gene: TRBV19; d_gene: NA; abundance: many
CDR3aa: CASIDSVRYTEAFF; CDR3nt: TGCGCCAGCATTGACTCCGTCAGGTACACTGAAGCTTTCTTT; j_gene: TRBJ1-1; v_gene: TRBV10-2; d_gene: NA; abundance: few
CDR3aa: CASSLTGVYEQYF; CDR3nt: TGTGCCAGCAGCTTGACAGGGGTCTACGAGCAGTACTTC; j_gene: TRBJ2-7; v_gene: TRBV7-9; d_gene: TRBD1; abundance: many
CDR3aa: CASSGAKETQYF; CDR3nt: TGTGCCAGCAGCGGGGCCAAAGAGACCCAGTACTTC; j_gene: TRBJ2-5; v_gene: TRBV5-5; d_gene: NA; abundance: NA
CDR3aa: CASSRGEMHEQYF; CDR3nt: TGTGCCAGCAGCCGCGGGGAAATGCACGAGCAGTACTTC; j_gene: TRBJ2-7; v_gene: TRBV13; d_gene: NA; abundance: NA
CDR3aa: CASSGFSGGVSEQYF; CDR3nt: TGTGCCAGCAGTGGGTTTAGCGGGGGGGTTAGCGAGCAGTACTTC; j_gene: TRBJ2-7; v_gene: TRBV6-1; d_gene: TRBD2; abundance: NA
CDR3aa: CATSRGILAGGPRHNEQFF; CDR3nt: TGTGCCACCAGCAGAGGGATCCTAGCGGGGGGCCCTAGACACAATGAGCAGTTCTTC; j_gene: TRBJ2-1; v_gene: TRBV15; d_gene: TRBD2; abundance: many
CDR3aa: CSARDPLTEAFF; CDR3nt: TGCAGTGCTAGGGACCCCCTAACTGAAGCTTTCTTT; j_gene: TRBJ1-1; v_gene: TRBV20-1; d_gene: NA; abundance: many
CDR3aa: CASSAEEETQYF; CDR3nt: TGTGCCAGCAGCGCGGAGGAGGAGACCCAGTACTTC; j_gene: TRBJ2-5; v_gene: TRBV9; d_gene: NA; abundance: many
CDR3aa: CSAPHEGGLNTEAFF; CDR3nt: TGCAGTGCTCCCCACGAAGGGGGCCTGAACACTGAAGCTTTCTTT; j_gene: TRBJ1-1; v_gene: TRBV20-1; d_gene: TRBD1; abundance: NA
CDR3aa: CASSLSGGGPHYEQYF; CDR3nt: TGTGCCAGCAGCCTCTCTGGGGGGGGACCCCACTACGAGCAGTACTTC; j_gene: TRBJ2-7; v_gene: TRBV3-1; d_gene: TRBD2; abundance: many
CDR3aa: CASSRGGVGEYEQYF; CDR3nt: TGTGCCAGCAGTAGAGGGGGCGTGGGAGAATACGAGCAGTACTTC; j_gene: TRBJ2-7; v_gene: TRBV6-1; d_gene: TRBD1; abundance: many
CDR3aa: CASTIWSGLGNQPQHF; CDR3nt: TGTGCCAGTACCATATGGTCGGGGCTTGGCAATCAGCCCCAGCATTTT; j_gene: TRBJ1-5; v_gene: TRBV19; d_gene: NA; abundance: many
CDR3aa: CASSLVGSGGTDTQYF; CDR3nt: TGTGCCAGCAGCTTAGTCGGTAGCGGGGGCACAGATACGCAGTATTTT; j_gene: TRBJ2-3; v_gene: TRBV7-2; d_gene: TRBD2; abundance: many
CDR3aa: CASSPANSNQPQHF; CDR3nt: TGTGCCAGCAGCCCCGCGAATAGCAATCAGCCCCAGCATTTT; j_gene: TRBJ1-5; v_gene: TRBV2; d_gene: NA; abundance: many
CDR3aa: CASSSGQGITDTQYF; CDR3nt: TGTGCCAGCAGCTCCGGACAGGGGATAACAGATACGCAGTATTTT; j_gene: TRBJ2-3; v_gene: TRBV5-8; d_gene: TRBD1; abundance: many
CDR3aa: CASSGDRIYEQYF; CDR3nt: TGTGCCAGCAGTGGGGACCGCATCTACGAGCAGTACTTC; j_gene: TRBJ2-7; v_gene: TRBV6-1; d_gene: NA; abundance: many
CDR3aa: CASSLADRPYGYTF; CDR3nt: TGTGCCAGCAGCCTAGCGGACAGGCCCTATGGCTACACCTTC; j_gene: TRBJ1-2; v_gene: TRBV5-5; d_gene: TRBD1; abundance: many
CDR3aa: CASSSAAGQTHEQYF; CDR3nt: TGTGCCAGCAGTTCGGCCGCCGGACAGACCCACGAGCAGTACTTC; j_gene: TRBJ2-7; v_gene: TRBV6-2/TRBV6-3; d_gene: NA; abundance: many
CDR3aa: CASGSDRGSYEQYF; CDR3nt: TGTGCCAGCGGTTCGGACAGGGGTTCCTACGAGCAGTACTTC; j_gene: TRBJ2-7; v_gene: TRBV27; d_gene: TRBD1; abundance: many
CDR3aa: CAGSLGDQATQYF; CDR3nt: TGTGCCGGCAGCTTGGGGGACCAGGCGACCCAGTACTTC; j_gene: TRBJ2-5; v_gene: TRBV5-6; d_gene: NA; abundance: many
CDR3aa: CASSEVSSASVELFF; CDR3nt: TGTGCCAGCAGTGAGGTGTCTAGCGCCTCCGTGGAGCTGTTTTTT; j_gene: TRBJ2-2; v_gene: TRBV2; d_gene: NA; abundance: NA
CDR3aa: CASSSQGNYGYTF; CDR3nt: TGTGCCAGCAGTTCACAGGGGAACTATGGCTACACCTTC; j_gene: TRBJ1-2; v_gene: TRBV27; d_gene: TRBD1; abundance: many
CDR3aa: CSAEPGLGISYEQYF; CDR3nt: TGCAGTGCTGAGCCGGGACTAGGAATCTCCTACGAGCAGTACTTC; j_gene: TRBJ2-7; v_gene: TRBV20-1; d_gene: TRBD2; abundance: many
CDR3aa: CASSGGWGNNEHFF; CDR3nt: TGCGCCAGCAGTGGGGGGTGGGGCAACAATGAGCATTTCTTC; j_gene: TRBJ2-1; v_gene: TRBV5-1; d_gene: NA; abundance: NA
CDR3aa: CASSLGSSTDTQYF; CDR3nt: TGCGCCAGCAGCCTTGGGTCTAGCACAGATACGCAGTATTTT; j_gene: TRBJ2-3; v_gene: TRBV4-1; d_gene: NA; abundance: NA
CDR3aa: CASSLSTGTQYF; CDR3nt: TGTGCCAGCAGCTTATCGACGGGCACGCAGTATTTT; j_gene: TRBJ2-3; v_gene: TRBV11-2; d_gene: NA; abundance: many
CDR3aa: CASSETSSYDQYF; CDR3nt: TGCGCCAGCAGTGAGACTAGCTCCTACGATCAGTATTTC; j_gene: TRBJ2-7; v_gene: TRBV10-2; d_gene: NA; abundance: few
CDR3aa: CASSQARTTGAGQPQHF; CDR3nt: TGCGCCAGCAGCCAAGCCCGAACCACAGGGGCTGGCCAGCCCCAGCATTTT; j_gene: TRBJ1-5; v_gene: TRBV4-1; d_gene: TRBD1; abundance: many
CDR3aa: CATNSGSLSHYGYTF; CDR3nt: TGTGCCACCAATTCCGGGAGCCTCTCCCACTATGGCTACACCTTC; j_gene: TRBJ1-2; v_gene: TRBV28; d_gene: NA; abundance: few
CDR3aa: CASSEAWTGRSFNEQFF; CDR3nt: TGTGCCAGCAGTGAAGCCTGGACGGGACGTTCGTTCAATGAGCAGTTCTTC; j_gene: TRBJ2-1; v_gene: TRBV6-1; d_gene: NA; abundance: many
CDR3aa: CASSLKGLSYEQYF; CDR3nt: TGTGCCAGCAGTTTAAAGGGTTTATCCTACGAGCAGTACTTC; j_gene: TRBJ2-7; v_gene: TRBV28; d_gene: NA; abundance: many
CDR3aa: CASSSTGTRTGELFF; CDR3nt: TGTGCCAGCAGCTCCACCGGGACTAGAACCGGGGAGCTGTTTTTT; j_gene: TRBJ2-2; v_gene: TRBV7-9; d_gene: TRBD2; abundance: many
CDR3aa: CASSFRGGENSPLHF; CDR3nt: TGTGCCAGCAGTTTTAGGGGCGGTGAAAATTCACCCCTCCACTTT; j_gene: TRBJ1-6; v_gene: TRBV28; d_gene: NA; abundance: few
CDR3aa: CASGGASTGELFF; CDR3nt: TGTGCCAGCGGTGGGGCCAGCACCGGTGAGCTGTTTTTT; j_gene: TRBJ2-2; v_gene: TRBV2; d_gene: NA; abundance: few
CDR3aa: CATSSEGLAGGWLEGNEQFF; CDR3nt: TGTGCCACCAGCAGTGAGGGACTAGCGGGGGGCTGGTTAGAGGGCAATGAGCAGTTCTTC; j_gene: TRBJ2-1; v_gene: TRBV15; d_gene: TRBD2; abundance: many
CDR3aa: CASSTPTDQGIYTF; CDR3nt: TGTGCCAGCAGTACCCCGACAGACCAGGGAATCTACACCTTC; j_gene: TRBJ1-2; v_gene: TRBV6-1; d_gene: NA; abundance: many
CDR3aa: CASSHKPTGAGSNVLTF; CDR3nt: TGTGCCAGCAGTCACAAACCGACAGGGGCTGGTTCCAACGTCCTGACTTTC; j_gene: TRBJ2-6; v_gene: TRBV6-5; d_gene: TRBD1; abundance: few
CDR3aa: CASSSLGRGADEQYF; CDR3nt: TGTGCCAGCAGCTCCCTGGGGCGGGGGGCCGACGAGCAGTACTTC; j_gene: TRBJ2-7; v_gene: TRBV7-2; d_gene: TRBD2; abundance: many
CDR3aa: CASSYSGQTNEKLFF; CDR3nt: TGTGCCAGCAGTTACTCTGGACAGACTAATGAAAAACTGTTTTTT; j_gene: TRBJ1-4; v_gene: TRBV6-5; d_gene: NA; abundance: many
CDR3aa: CASSSMKGGDRQNEQFF; CDR3nt: TGTGCCAGCAGTTCGATGAAAGGGGGCGATCGACAAAATGAGCAGTTCTTC; j_gene: TRBJ2-1; v_gene: TRBV28; d_gene: TRBD1; abundance: few
CDR3aa: CASSLGLAGGNEQFF; CDR3nt: TGTGCCAGCAGCTTAGGATTAGCGGGGGGGAATGAGCAGTTCTTC; j_gene: TRBJ2-1; v_gene: TRBV11-3; d_gene: TRBD2; abundance: many
CDR3aa: CASRLQGETYEQYF; CDR3nt: TGTGCCAGCAGACTTCAGGGGGAGACCTACGAGCAGTACTTC; j_gene: TRBJ2-7; v_gene: TRBV28; d_gene: TRBD1; abundance: many
CDR3aa: CASSGGSSGNTIYF; CDR3nt: TGCGCCAGCAGCGGGGGTAGTTCTGGAAACACCATATATTTT; j_gene: TRBJ1-3; v_gene: TRBV5-1; d_gene: NA; abundance: many
CDR3aa: CASESLMNTEAFF; CDR3nt: TGTGCCAGTGAGTCGTTGATGAACACTGAAGCTTTCTTT; j_gene: TRBJ1-1; v_gene: TRBV19; d_gene: NA; abundance: many
CDR3aa: CASSTTGDGNTIYF; CDR3nt: TGTGCCAGCAGCACAACAGGGGATGGAAACACCATATATTTT; j_gene: TRBJ1-3; v_gene: TRBV9; d_gene: TRBD1; abundance: NA
CDR3aa: CASSSMPGQGNEQYF; CDR3nt: TGTGCCAGCAGCTCCATGCCGGGACAGGGTAACGAGCAGTACTTC; j_gene: TRBJ2-7; v_gene: TRBV9; d_gene: TRBD1; abundance: many
CDR3aa: CASEPGGYTF; CDR3nt: TGTGCCAGCGAACCCGGTGGCTACACCTTC; j_gene: TRBJ1-2; v_gene: TRBV7-3; d_gene: NA; abundance: many